This TCR beta chain comes out of a study of shared clonotypes between healthy human individuals. It was about 210 ng DNA, 25,000 to 35,000 T cell genomes, that sorted-subset replicate PCRs used. Here immunoSEQ multiplex PCR was the method, and the copy in TCRdb shows in-frame clones only, minus some. The top ten hold roughly 0.65% of the sample, which has fewer than 1.4 million clones, around three quarters seen once. Germline V CDR1 and CDR2: MNHNS, SASEGT. This CDR3 has 15 residues. V lost 2 bases and J 6 bases, leaving 16 bases between the germline ends. Every donor was a Caucasian adult from Nashville, Tennessee. From CD4+ cells came CD45RA+ naive and CD45RA-negative memory subsets.

The chain combines TRBV6-1 with TRBJ1-1, with D uncertain. The specimen sequenced was memory CD4+ T cells from PBMCs. Subset reported: CD45RA-negative fraction. This receptor was taken from a man between 18 and 29 years old in good health. Some clones in this sample may be carry-over from other donors' samples. The chain's CDR3 is CASSESGRPRAEAFF. The CDR3 DNA follows: TGTGCCAGCAGTGAATCCGGCAGGCCAAGGGCTGAAGCTTTCTTT.